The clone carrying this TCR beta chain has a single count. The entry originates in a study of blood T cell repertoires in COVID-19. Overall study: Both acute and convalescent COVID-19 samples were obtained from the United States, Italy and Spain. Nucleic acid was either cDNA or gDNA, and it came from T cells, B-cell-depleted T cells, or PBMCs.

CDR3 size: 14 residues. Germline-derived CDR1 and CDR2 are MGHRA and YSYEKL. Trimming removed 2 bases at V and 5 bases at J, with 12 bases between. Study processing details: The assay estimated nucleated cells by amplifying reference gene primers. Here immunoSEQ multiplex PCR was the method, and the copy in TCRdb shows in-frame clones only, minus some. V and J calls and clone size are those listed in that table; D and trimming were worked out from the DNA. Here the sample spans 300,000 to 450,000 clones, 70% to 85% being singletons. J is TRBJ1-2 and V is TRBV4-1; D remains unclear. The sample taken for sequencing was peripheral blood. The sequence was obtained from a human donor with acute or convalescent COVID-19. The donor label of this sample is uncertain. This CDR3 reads CASSQFGGPYGYTF. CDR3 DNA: TGCGCCAGCAGCCAATTTGGAGGGCCATATGGCTACACCTTC.